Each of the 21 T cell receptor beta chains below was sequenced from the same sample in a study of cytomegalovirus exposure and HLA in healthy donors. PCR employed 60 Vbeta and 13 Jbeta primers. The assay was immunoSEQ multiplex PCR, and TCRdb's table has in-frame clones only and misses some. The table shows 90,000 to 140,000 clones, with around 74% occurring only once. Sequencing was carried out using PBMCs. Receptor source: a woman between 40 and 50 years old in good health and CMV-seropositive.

This CDR3 reads CASSELVGGNEKLFF. The CDR3 DNA is TGTGCCAGCAGTGAATTGGTCGGGGGGAATGAAAAACTGTTTTTT. The chain employs TRBV6-1 and TRBJ1-4, with a weak D call TRBD1 (5 bases). CDR3 length: 15 amino acids. V was trimmed by 2 bases and J by 5 bases, leaving 12 bases between them. CDR1 is MNHNS and CDR2 is SASEGT in the germline V gene.

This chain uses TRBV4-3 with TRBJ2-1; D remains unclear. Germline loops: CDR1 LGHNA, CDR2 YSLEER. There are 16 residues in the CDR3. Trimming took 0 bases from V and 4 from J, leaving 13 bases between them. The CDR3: CASSQDLLGSYNEQFF. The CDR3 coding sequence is TGCGCCAGCAGCCAAGATCTGCTAGGTTCGTACAATGAGCAGTTCTTC.

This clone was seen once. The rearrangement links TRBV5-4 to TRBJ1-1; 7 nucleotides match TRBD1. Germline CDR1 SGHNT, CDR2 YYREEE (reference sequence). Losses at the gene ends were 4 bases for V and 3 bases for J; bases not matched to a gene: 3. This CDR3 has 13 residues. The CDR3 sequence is CASSITGDTEAFF. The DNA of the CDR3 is TGTGCCAGCAGCATCACAGGGGACACTGAAGCTTTCTTT.

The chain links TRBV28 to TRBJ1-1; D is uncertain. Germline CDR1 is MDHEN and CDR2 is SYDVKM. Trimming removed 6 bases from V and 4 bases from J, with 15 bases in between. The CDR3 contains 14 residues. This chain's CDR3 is CASSTPGAGTEAFF. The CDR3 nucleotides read TGTGCCAGCAGCACGCCGGGCGCGGGCACTGAAGCTTTCTTT. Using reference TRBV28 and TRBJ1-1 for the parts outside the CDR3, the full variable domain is DVKVTQSSRYLVKRTGEKVFLECVQDMDHENMFWYRQDPGLGLRLIYFSYDVKMKEKGDIPEGYSVSREKKERFSLILESASTNQTSMYLCASSTPGAGTEAFFGQGTRLTVV.

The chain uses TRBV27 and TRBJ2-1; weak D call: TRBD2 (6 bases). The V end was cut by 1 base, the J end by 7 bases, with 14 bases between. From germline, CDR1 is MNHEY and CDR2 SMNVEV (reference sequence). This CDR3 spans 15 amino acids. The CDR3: CASSLFGGTGNEQFF. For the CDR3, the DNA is TGTGCCAGCAGTTTATTTGGCGGGACGGGGAATGAGCAGTTCTTC.

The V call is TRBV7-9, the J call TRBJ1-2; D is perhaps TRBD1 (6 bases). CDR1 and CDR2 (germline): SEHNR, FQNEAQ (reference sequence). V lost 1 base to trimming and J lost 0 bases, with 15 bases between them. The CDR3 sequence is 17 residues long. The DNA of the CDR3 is TGTGCCAGCAGCTTAGGTCGCGGGCAGGGGCCTAACTATGGCTACACCTTC. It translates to CASSLGRGQGPNYGYTF.

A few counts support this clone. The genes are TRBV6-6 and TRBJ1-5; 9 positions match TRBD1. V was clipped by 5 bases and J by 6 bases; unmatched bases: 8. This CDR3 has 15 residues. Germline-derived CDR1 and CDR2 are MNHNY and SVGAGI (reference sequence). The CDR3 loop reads CASSGDRGGGQPQHF. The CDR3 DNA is TGTGCCAGCAGTGGTGACAGGGGGGGTGGTCAGCCCCAGCATTTT.

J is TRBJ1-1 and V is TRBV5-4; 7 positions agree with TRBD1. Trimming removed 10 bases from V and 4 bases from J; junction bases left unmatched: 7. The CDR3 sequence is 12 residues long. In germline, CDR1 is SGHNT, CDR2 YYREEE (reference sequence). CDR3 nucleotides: TGTGCCGCCCAAGGGGGCGGCACTGAAGCTTTCTTT. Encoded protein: CAAQGGGTEAFF.

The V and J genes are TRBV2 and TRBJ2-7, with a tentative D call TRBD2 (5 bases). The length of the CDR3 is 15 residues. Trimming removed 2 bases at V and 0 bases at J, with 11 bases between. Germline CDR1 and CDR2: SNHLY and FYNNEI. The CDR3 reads CASSERAGRSYEQYF. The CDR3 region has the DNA TGTGCCAGCAGTGAAAGGGCGGGTCGCTCCTACGAGCAGTACTTC. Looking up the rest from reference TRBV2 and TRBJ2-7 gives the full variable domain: EPEVTQTPSHQVTQMGQEVILRCVPISNHLYFYWYRQILGQKVEFLVSFYNNEISEKSEIFDDQFSVERPDGSNFTLKIRSTKLEDSAMYFCASSERAGRSYEQYFGPGTRLTVT.

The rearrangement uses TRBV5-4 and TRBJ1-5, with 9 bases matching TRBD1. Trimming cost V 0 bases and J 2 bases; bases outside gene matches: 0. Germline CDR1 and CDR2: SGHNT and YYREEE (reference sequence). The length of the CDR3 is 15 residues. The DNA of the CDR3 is TGTGCCAGCAGCTTGGGGACAGGGGGCAATCAGCCCCAGCATTTT. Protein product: CASSLGTGGNQPQHF.

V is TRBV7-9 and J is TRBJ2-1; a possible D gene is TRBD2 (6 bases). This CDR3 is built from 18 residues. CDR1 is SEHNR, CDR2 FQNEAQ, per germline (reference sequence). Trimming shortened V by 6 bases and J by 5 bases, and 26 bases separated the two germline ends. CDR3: CASSSQALGGRGNNEQFF. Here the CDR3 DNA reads TGTGCCAGCAGTTCCCAAGCCCTGGGCGGGCGGGGTAACAATGAGCAGTTCTTC.

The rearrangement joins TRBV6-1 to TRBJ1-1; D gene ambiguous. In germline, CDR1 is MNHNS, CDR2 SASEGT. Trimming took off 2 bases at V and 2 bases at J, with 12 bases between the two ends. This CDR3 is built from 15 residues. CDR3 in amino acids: CASSEFAKLNTEAFF. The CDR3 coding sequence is TGTGCCAGCAGTGAATTTGCAAAACTCAACACTGAAGCTTTCTTT.

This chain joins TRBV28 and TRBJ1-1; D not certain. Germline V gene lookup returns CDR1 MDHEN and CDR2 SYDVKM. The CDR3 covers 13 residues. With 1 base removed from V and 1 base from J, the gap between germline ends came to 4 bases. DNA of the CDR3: TGTGCCAGCAGTTTATTCGGGAACACTGAAGCTTTCTTT. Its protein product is CASSLFGNTEAFF. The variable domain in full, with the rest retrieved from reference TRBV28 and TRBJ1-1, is DVKVTQSSRYLVKRTGEKVFLECVQDMDHENMFWYRQDPGLGLRLIYFSYDVKMKEKGDIPEGYSVSREKKERFSLILESASTNQTSMYLCASSLFGNTEAFFGQGTRLTVV.

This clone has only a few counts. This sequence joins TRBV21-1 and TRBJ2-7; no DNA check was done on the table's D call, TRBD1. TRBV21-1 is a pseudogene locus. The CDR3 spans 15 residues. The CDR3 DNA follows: TGTGCCAGCAGCAAATTGTCCAGGGCCCCCTACGAGCAGTACTTC. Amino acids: CASSKLSRAPYEQYF.

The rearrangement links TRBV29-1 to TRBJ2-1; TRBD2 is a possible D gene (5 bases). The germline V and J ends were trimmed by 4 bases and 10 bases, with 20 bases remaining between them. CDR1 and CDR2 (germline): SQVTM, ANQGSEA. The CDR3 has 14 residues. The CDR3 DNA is TGCAGCGTTGGGTTCCGGGCCGCTAGGAGGGAGCAGTTCTTC. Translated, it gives CSVGFRAARREQFF.

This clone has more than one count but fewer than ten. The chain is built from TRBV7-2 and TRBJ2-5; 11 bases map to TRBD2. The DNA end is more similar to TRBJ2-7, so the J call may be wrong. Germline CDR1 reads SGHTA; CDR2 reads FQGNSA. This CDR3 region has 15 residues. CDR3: CASSFLAGGPYEQYF. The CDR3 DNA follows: TGTGCCAGCAGCTTCCTAGCGGGGGGTCCCTACGAGCAGTACTTC.

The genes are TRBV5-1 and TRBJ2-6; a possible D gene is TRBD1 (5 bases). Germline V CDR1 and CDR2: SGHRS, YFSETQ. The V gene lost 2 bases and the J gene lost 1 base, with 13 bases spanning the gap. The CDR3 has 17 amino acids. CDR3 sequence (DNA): TGCGCCAGCAGCTTCCCCAGGGTATCTTCTGGGGCCAACGTCCTGACTTTC. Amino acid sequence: CASSFPRVSSGANVLTF.

In nucleotides, the CDR3 is TGTGCCAGCAGTTACCTCCTAGGCGGGGGCTATGGCTACACCTTC. Translation gives CASSYLLGGGYGYTF. The chain uses TRBV28 and TRBJ1-2; weak D call: TRBD1 (5 bases). Per the germline V gene, CDR1 is MDHEN and CDR2 is SYDVKM. The CDR3 length is 15 residues. V lost 4 bases and J 4 bases, leaving 16 bases between the germline ends.

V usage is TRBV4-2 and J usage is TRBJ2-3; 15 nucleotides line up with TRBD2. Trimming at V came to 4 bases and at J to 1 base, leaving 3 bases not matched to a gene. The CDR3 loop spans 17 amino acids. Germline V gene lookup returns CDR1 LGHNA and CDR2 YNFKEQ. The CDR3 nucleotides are TGTGCCAGCAGCCTCAGGACTAGCGGGGGGGGCACAGATACGCAGTATTTT. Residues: CASSLRTSGGGTDTQYF.

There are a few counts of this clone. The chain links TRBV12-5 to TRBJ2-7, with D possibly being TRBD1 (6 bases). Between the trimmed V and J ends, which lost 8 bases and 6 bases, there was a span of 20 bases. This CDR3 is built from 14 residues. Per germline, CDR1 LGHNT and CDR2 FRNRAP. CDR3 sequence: CASTLQGLEGEQYF. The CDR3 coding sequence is TGTGCTAGTACCTTACAGGGTTTAGAGGGCGAGCAGTACTTC.

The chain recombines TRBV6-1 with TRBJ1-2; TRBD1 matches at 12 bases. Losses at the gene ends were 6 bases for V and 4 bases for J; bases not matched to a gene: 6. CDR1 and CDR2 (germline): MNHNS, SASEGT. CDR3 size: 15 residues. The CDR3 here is CASREGTGGFYGYTF. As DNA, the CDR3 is TGTGCCAGCAGGGAGGGGACAGGGGGCTTCTATGGCTACACCTTC.